Detailed here is one T cell receptor beta chain. Its target is not known. These data come from a study of persistence of HIV-infected CD4 T cells. Study summary: A couple of participants gave one leukapheresis sample; others gave up to about 180 mL blood repeatedly.

The stimulus was lysate of CMV-infected fibroblasts, approximately 9.6 ug/mL. Responding CD4+ T cells were sorted by upregulation of both CD40 ligand and CD69. The V gene end was trimmed by 0 bases and the J gene end by 2 bases; junction bases not matched to a gene: 4. The germline gives CDR1 SGHRS, CDR2 YFSETQ. The CDR3 spans 16 residues. The libraries were made with immunoSEQ version 4 in survey mode. TCRdb's copy holds only in-frame clones and misses some; the assay was immunoSEQ multiplex PCR. Here the sample spans around 13,000 clones, about 65% being singletons. Study-wide results and caveats: Compared with CD3/CD28-stimulated cells, CMV- and Gag-responding cells showed lower TCRbeta richness.

Specimen: CD4+ T cells sorted from PBMCs after approximately 20-hour stimulation, collected from a patient who received antiretroviral therapy. The V and J genes are TRBV5-1 and TRBJ2-7, with TRBD2 matching over 11 bases. This sequence originates from an adult man with HIV who was CMV-seropositive. The CDR3 region is CASSLVLAGGPYEQYF. The CDR3 bases are TGCGCCAGCAGCTTGGTCCTAGCGGGGGGCCCCTACGAGCAGTACTTC.